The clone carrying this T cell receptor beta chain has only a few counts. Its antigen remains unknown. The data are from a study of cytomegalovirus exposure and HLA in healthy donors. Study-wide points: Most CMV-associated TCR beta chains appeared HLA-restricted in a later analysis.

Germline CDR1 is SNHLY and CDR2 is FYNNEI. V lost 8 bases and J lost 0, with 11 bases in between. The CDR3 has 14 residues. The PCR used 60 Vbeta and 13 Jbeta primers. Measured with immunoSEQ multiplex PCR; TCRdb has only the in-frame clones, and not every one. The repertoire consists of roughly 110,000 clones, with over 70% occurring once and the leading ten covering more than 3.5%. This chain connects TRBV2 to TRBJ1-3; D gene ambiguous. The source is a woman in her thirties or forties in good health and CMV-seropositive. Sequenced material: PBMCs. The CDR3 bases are TGTGCCAGCGTAGGACTACTCTCTGGAAACACCATATATTTT. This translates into CASVGLLSGNTIYF.